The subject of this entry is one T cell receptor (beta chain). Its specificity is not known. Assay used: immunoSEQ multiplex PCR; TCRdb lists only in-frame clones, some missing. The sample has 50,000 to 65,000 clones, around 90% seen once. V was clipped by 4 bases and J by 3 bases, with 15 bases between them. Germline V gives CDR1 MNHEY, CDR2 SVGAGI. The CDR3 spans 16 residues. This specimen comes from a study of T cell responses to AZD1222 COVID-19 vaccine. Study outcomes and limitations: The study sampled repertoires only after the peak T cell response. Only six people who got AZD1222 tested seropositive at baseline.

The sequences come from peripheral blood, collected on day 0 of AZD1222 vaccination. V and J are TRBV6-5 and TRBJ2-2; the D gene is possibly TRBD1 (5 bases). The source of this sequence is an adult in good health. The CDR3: CASSSWGGTDTGELFF. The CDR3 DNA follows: TGTGCCAGCAGTTCCTGGGGCGGAACGGACACCGGGGAGCTGTTTTTT.